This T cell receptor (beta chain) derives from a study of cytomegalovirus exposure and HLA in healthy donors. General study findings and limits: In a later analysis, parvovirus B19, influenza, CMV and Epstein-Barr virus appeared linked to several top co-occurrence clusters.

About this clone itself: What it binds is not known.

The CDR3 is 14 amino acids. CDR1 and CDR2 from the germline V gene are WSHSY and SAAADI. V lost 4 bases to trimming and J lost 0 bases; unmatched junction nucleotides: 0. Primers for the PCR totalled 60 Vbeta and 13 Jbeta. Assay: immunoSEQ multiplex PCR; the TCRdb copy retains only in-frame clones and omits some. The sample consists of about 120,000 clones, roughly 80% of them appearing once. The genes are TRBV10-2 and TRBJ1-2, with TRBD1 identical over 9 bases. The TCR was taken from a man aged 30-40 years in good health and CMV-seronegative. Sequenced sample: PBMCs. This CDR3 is CASSGQGANYGYTF. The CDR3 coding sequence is TGCGCCAGCAGTGGACAGGGGGCTAACTATGGCTACACCTTC.